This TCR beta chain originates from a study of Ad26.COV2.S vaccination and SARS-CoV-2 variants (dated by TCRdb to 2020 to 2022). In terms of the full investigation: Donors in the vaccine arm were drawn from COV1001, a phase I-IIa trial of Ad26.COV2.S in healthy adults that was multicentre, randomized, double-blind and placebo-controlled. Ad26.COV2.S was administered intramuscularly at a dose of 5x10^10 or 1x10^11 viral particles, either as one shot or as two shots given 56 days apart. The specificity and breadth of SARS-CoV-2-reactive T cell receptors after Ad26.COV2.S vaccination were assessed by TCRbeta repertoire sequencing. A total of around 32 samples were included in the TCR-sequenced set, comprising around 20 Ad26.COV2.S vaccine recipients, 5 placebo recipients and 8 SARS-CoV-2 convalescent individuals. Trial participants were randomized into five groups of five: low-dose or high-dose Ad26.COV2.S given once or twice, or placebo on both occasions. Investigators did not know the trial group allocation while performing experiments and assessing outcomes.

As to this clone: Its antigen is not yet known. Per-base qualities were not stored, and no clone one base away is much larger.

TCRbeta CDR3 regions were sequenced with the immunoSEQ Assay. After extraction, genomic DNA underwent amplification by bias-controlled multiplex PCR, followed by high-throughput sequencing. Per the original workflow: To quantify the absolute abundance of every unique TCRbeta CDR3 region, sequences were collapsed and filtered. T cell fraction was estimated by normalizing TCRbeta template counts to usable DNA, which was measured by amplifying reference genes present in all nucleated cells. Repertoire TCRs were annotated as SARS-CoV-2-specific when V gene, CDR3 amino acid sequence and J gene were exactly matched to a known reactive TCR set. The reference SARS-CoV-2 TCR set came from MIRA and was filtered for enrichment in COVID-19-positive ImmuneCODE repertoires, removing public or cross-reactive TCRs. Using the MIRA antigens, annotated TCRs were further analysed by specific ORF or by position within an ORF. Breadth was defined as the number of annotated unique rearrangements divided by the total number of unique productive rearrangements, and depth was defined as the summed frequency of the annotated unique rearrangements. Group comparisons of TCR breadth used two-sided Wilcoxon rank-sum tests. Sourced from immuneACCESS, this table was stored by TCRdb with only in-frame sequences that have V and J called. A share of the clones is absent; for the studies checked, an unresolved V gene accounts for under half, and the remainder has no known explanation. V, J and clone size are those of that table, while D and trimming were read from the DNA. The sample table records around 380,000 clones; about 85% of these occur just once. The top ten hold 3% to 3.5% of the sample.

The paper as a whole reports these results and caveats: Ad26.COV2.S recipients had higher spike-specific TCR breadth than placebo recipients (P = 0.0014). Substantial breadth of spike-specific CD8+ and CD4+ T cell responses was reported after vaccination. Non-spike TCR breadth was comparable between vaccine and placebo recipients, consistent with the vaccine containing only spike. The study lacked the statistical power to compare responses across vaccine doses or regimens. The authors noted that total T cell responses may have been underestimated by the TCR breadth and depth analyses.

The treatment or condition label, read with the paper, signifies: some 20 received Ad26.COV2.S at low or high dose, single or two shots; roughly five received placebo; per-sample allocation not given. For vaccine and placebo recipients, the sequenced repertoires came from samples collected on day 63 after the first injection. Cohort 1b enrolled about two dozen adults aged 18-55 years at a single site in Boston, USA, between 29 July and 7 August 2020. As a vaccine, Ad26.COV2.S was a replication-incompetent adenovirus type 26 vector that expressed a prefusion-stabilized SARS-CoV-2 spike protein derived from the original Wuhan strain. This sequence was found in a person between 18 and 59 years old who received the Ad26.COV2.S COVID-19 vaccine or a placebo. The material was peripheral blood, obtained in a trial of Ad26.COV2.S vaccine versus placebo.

The DNA reads as follows: TGTGCCAGCAGCCCCCGAGGGGCCTTTTCTGGAAACACCATATATTTT. The translation is CASSPRGAFSGNTIYF. In this chain, TRBV7-9 is recombined with TRBJ1-3, with a weak D call of TRBD1 (5 bases match). Its CDR3 holds 16 amino acids, cysteine through phenylalanine. Only CDR3 DNA remains: 48 bases, in frame from the first base. V and J lose 5 bases and 1 base, and a span of 15 bases separates them. Reading the germline V gene (reference sequence) gives CDR1 SEHNR and CDR2 FQNEAQ.